Described below is a single T cell receptor (beta chain) sequence and its context. Its matching antigen is unknown. Resections from corrective heart surgery supplied the thymus tissue. The people who donated were healthy Finnish babies having corrective surgery for congenital heart defects. This entry is derived from a study of human thymus T cells. Findings of the study overall: Biased V and J segment usage appeared in thymus and peripheral blood. What related research reported was that thymic repertoires overlapped highly among unrelated individuals.

Libraries were prepared by immunoSEQ multiplex PCR; TCRdb keeps only in-frame clonotypes and omits some of them. The data hold 78,000 or so clones, with roughly 96% observed a single time. The specimen sequenced was thymus tissue. The sequence was obtained from a boy under two years old with a congenital heart defect but otherwise immunologically healthy.

Written as DNA, the CDR3 is TGTGCCAGCAGCTTCCGGGTTCTCGGCTACACCTTC. Its translation is CASSFRVLGYTF. The rearrangement uses TRBV7-9 and TRBJ1-2; D gene ambiguous. Germline V gene lookup returns CDR1 SEHNR and CDR2 FQNEAQ (reference sequence). The ends were cut back, 3 bases at V and 8 bases at J, with 10 bases in the middle. The CDR3 contains 12 residues. The whole variable domain, remainder taken from reference TRBV7-9 and TRBJ1-2, is DTGVSQNPRHKITKRGQNVTFRCDPISEHNRLYWYRQTLGQGPEFLTYFQNEAQLEKSRLLSDRFSAERPKGSFSTLEIQRTEQGDSAMYLCASSFRVLGYTFGSGTRLTVV.